The 19 T cell receptor beta chains listed next were all sequenced from one sample in a study of spatial heterogeneity in lung cancer (dated by TCRdb to between 2019 and 2020). This sample's time point label indicates: sample taken at primary tumor resection. Without any cell sorting, TCR sequencing was performed on whole RNA extracted either from tumor and nontumor lung tissue or from cryopreserved PBMC samples. Library preparation employed 5' RACE. TCRdb names NextSeq 500 as the instrument used. Using fastp trimming at Q25 and MiXCR clonotype assembly, TCRdb reanalyzed the public sequencing data and kept in-frame beta chains. Each CDR3 protein appears once, grouped with its most common genes and DNA. In all, the sample holds approximately 25,000 distinct CDR3 sequences, and approximately 7% of those were seen once. The leading ten clones occupy 13% to 15% of the sample. The sequenced sample was PBMCs, obtained at surgery. Source of these receptors: a male donor with early-stage non-small cell lung cancer.

This clonotype was recorded at least ten times. The chain uses TRBV5-1 and TRBJ2-1; D gene ambiguous. The CDR3 has 12 residues. Trimming stripped 4 bases from V and 12 bases from J, with 14 bases between. Per germline, CDR1 SGHRS and CDR2 YFSETQ. The CDR3 here is CASSPTQSGQFF. CDR3 DNA: TGCGCCAGCAGCCCAACTCAATCGGGGCAGTTCTTC.

The chain uses TRBV9 and TRBJ1-2; possible D gene TRBD1, 5 bases. V was pared by 4 bases and J by 5 bases, with 12 bases between. The CDR3 runs 13 residues. CDR1 and CDR2 (germline): SGDLS, YYNGEE. CDR3 in amino acids: CASSSWDPYGYTF. For the CDR3, the DNA is TGTGCCAGCAGCTCATGGGACCCATATGGCTACACCTTC.

This clonotype is medium-sized by share. The J gene is TRBJ1-2, the V gene TRBV28, with D possibly being TRBD1 (5 bases). CDR3 size: 15 residues. V was shortened by 3 bases and J by 3 bases, with 14 bases between the two germline ends. Germline V gene lookup returns CDR1 MDHEN and CDR2 SYDVKM. The DNA for the CDR3 is TGTGCCAGCAGTTTGGGGTTCGGGGACCACTATGGCTACACCTTC. Amino acid sequence: CASSLGFGDHYGYTF.

This clonotype has only a few counts. The CDR3 nucleotides read TGTGCCAGCAGCCAAGGAGGGGACTACAATGAGCAGTTCTTC. As protein: CASSQGGDYNEQFF. The chain is built from TRBV4-2 and TRBJ2-1, with D tentatively TRBD1 or TRBD2 (5 bases each). The V gene lost 1 base and the J gene lost 3 bases, with 7 bases spanning the gap. CDR1 and CDR2 (germline): LGHNA, YNFKEQ. CDR3 size: 14 residues.

The V call is TRBV10-2, the J call TRBJ2-3; D tentatively fits TRBD1 or TRBD2 (7 bases each). V shed 6 bases and J shed 4 bases, with 14 bases lying between them. The CDR3 runs 14 residues. Germline CDR1 is WSHSY and CDR2 is SAAADI. CDR3 sequence reads: CASSTTGRADTQYF. CDR3 sequence (DNA): TGCGCCAGCAGCACGACAGGGAGGGCAGATACGCAGTATTTT.

This clonotype was seen many times. The V gene is TRBV5-6, the J gene TRBJ1-1, with 9 bases fitting TRBD1. The germline CDR1 and CDR2 sequences are SGHDT and YYEEEE. After removal of 4 bases from V and 11 bases from J, the junction contained 15 bases not matched to a gene. The CDR3 consists of 15 residues. As DNA, the CDR3 is TGTGCCAGCAGCCTCACCGGGACAGGGAGGGGGTTGGCTTTCTTT. Translating it yields CASSLTGTGRGLAFF.

This rearrangement joins TRBV9 to TRBJ2-5; the D is unclear. The CDR3 is 16 amino acids. Trimming stripped 0 bases from V and 0 bases from J, with 12 bases between. Germline values: CDR1 SGDLS, CDR2 YYNGEE. The CDR3 reads CASSVAPTANQETQYF. CDR3 bases: TGTGCCAGCAGCGTAGCTCCGACGGCCAACCAAGAGACCCAGTACTTC.

In its sample, this clonotype was seen many times. The chain combines TRBV5-1 with TRBJ2-1; 7 positions agree with TRBD2. Germline CDR1 reads SGHRS; CDR2 reads YFSETQ. V lost 0 bases and J lost 6; bases outside the gene matches: 9. This CDR3 is 16 amino acids long. The CDR3 nucleotides are TGCGCCAGCAGCTTGGAATCCAGCGGGACTGGCAATGAGCAGTTCTTC. Protein product: CASSLESSGTGNEQFF.

This clonotype was recorded many times. CDR3 sequence: CSAGRGETQYF. The CDR3 DNA follows: TGCAGCGCTGGCCGGGGAGAGACCCAGTACTTC. The rearrangement uses TRBV29-1 and TRBJ2-5; maybe TRBD2 (5 bases). This CDR3 comprises 11 residues. The V and J ends lost 7 bases and 4 bases respectively, with 10 bases between them. Germline V gene data show CDR1 as SQVTM and CDR2 as ANQGSEA.

This clonotype has more than one count but fewer than ten. This chain uses TRBV11-2 with TRBJ2-1; the D call may be TRBD1 or TRBD2 (5 bases each). The CDR3 spans 12 residues. V gave up 5 bases and J gave up 13 bases, with 15 bases separating them. From germline, CDR1 is SGHAT and CDR2 FQNNGV. CDR3: CASSPGDPEQFF. CDR3 nucleotide sequence: TGTGCCAGCAGCCCTGGGGACCCGGAACAGTTCTTC.

This chain uses TRBV20-1 with TRBJ2-7; no clear D gene. Trimming removed 3 bases at V and 1 base at J, with 7 bases between. Germline V gene lookup returns CDR1 DFQATT and CDR2 SNEGSKA (reference sequence). There are 12 residues in the CDR3. CDR3: CSASHGSYEQYF. The CDR3 DNA reads TGCAGTGCTAGCCACGGTTCCTACGAGCAGTACTTC.

Many counts were recorded for this clonotype. The V and J genes are TRBV3-1 and TRBJ2-7; possibly TRBD2 for D (6 bases). The V end lost 4 bases, the J end lost 3 bases, and 13 bases lay between the germline ends. The germline gives CDR1 LGHDT, CDR2 YNNKEL (reference sequence). The CDR3 sequence is 14 residues long. CDR3 amino acids: CASSRATGDYEQYF. DNA for the CDR3: TGTGCCAGCAGCCGGGCCACGGGGGACTACGAGCAGTACTTC.

The table lists this clonotype with many counts. This chain connects TRBV7-8 to TRBJ2-3, with 12 bases that match TRBD2. Germline trimming cut 5 bases from V and 4 bases from J; bases unmatched to any gene: 10. This CDR3 has 17 residues. Germline-derived CDR1 and CDR2 are SGHVS and FQNEAQ. The CDR3 reads CASSPLAGGPGADTQYF. The CDR3 region has the DNA TGTGCCAGCAGCCCTCTAGCGGGAGGGCCTGGAGCAGATACGCAGTATTTT.

This clonotype was detected ten times or more. A much more abundant neighbour one base away suggests this may be a read error. V and J are TRBV28 and TRBJ1-1, with TRBD1 matching over 7 bases. The CDR3 loop spans 14 amino acids. Germline lookup yields CDR1 MDHEN and CDR2 SYDVKM. V was clipped by 5 bases and J by 4 bases; unmatched bases: 7. In DNA form, the CDR3 reads TGTGCCAGCAGTCGAAACTACAGGGGCACTGAAGCTTTCTTT. This gives the protein CASSRNYRGTEAFF.

The chain joins TRBV3-1 to TRBJ2-1, with D perhaps matching TRBD1 (6 bases). V lost 3 bases to trimming and J lost 4 bases, with 10 bases between them. The CDR3 runs 14 residues. Per the germline V gene, CDR1 is LGHDT and CDR2 is YNNKEL (reference sequence). CDR3 loop: CASSHGTKYNEQFF. For the CDR3, the DNA is TGTGCCAGCAGCCATGGGACAAAATACAATGAGCAGTTCTTC.

The chain couples TRBV28 to TRBJ2-7; TRBD1 matches at 9 bases. The CDR3 has 13 amino acids. The germline CDR1 and CDR2 sequences are MDHEN and SYDVKM. Germline trimming cut 5 bases from V and 4 bases from J; bases unmatched to any gene: 3. CDR3 DNA: TGTGCCAGCAGTAGCGGACAGGGGTACGAGCAGTACGTC. As protein: CASSSGQGYEQYV.

V gene TRBV2 combines with J gene TRBJ1-2, with D unclear. Germline V gene sequence: CDR1 SNHLY, CDR2 FYNNEI. This CDR3 has 13 amino acids. Between the trimmed V and J ends, which lost 6 bases and 9 bases, there was a span of 17 bases. CDR3 coding DNA: TGTGCCAGCAGCCCCGACGGCCCCCCCAGCTACACCTTC. Residues: CASSPDGPPSYTF.

This clonotype was counted ten times or more. The chain recombines TRBV12-3 or TRBV12-4 with TRBJ1-1; D gene ambiguous. The CDR3 is 15 amino acids. Trimming took off 4 bases at V and 1 base at J, with 13 bases between the two ends. The CDR3, as DNA: TGTGCCAGCAGTTCCCTCGACTGGGCGAACACTGAAGCTTTCTTT. Its protein product is CASSSLDWANTEAFF.

This clonotype was seen ten or more times. J is TRBJ1-1 and V is TRBV12-3 or TRBV12-4; no clear D. The CDR3 is 16 amino acids. The V gene lost 2 bases and the J gene lost 0 bases, with 13 bases spanning the gap. CDR3 coding DNA: TGTGCCAGCAGTTTACAGCCCCCTCGCTTGAACACTGAAGCTTTCTTT. Amino acid sequence: CASSLQPPRLNTEAFF.